This T cell receptor beta chain was recorded in a study of T cells in Graves' hyperthyroidism and ophthalmopathy. Amplification yielded TCR beta CDR3 regions, with RNA transcripts as the source. HTBI primers were the set used in a first-round RT-PCR of the TCR CDR3. TCRdb reprocessed the multiplex PCR reads with MiXCR, giving one entry per CDR3 protein. In the table there are 550,000 to 700,000 distinct CDR3 sequences, 14% to 15% of which are singletons. Diagnoses were established using clinical symptoms, serum thyroxine and TRAb, thyroid ultrasound and orbital computed tomography. This clonotype was seen many times. Trimming at V came to 2 bases and at J to 0 bases, leaving 3 bases not matched to a gene. CDR3 length equals 16 residues. Germline-derived CDR1 and CDR2 are KGHDR and SFDVKD.

What was sequenced was blood. This receptor was identified in a woman in her thirties or forties with Graves' ophthalmopathy. The rearrangement links TRBV24-1 to TRBJ1-5; TRBD1 matches 7 bases. The CDR3 bases are TGTGCCACCAGTGATTCGGGACAGCCTAGCAATCAGCCCCAGCATTTT. This sequence encodes CATSDSGQPSNQPQHF.